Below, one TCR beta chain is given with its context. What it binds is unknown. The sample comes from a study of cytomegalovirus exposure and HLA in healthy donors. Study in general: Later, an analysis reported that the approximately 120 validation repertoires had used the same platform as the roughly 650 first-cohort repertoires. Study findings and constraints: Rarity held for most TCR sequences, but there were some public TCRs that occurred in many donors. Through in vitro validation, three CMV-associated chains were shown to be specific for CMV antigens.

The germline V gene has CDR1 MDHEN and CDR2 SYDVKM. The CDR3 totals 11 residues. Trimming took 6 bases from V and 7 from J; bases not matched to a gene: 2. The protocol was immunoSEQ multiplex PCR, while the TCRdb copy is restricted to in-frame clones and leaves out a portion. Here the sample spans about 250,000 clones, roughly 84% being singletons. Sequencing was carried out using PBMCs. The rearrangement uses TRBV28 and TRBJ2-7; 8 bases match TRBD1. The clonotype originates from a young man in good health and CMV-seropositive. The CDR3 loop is CASSRGREQYF. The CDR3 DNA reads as TGTGCCAGCAGCAGGGGGCGTGAGCAGTACTTC.